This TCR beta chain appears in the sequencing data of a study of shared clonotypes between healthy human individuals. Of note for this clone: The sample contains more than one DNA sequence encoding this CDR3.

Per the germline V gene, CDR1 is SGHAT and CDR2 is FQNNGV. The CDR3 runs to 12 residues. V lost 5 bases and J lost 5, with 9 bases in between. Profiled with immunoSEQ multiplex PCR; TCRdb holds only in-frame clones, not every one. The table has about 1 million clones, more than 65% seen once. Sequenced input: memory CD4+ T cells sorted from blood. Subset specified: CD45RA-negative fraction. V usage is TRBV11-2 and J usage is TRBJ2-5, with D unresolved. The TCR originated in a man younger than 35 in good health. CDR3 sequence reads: CASSPQRETQYF. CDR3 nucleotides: TGTGCCAGCAGCCCGCAGAGGGAGACCCAGTACTTC.